This record concerns one T cell receptor (beta chain) sequence. Antigen unknown. The data were taken from a study of PD-1 blockade in classical Hodgkin lymphoma. Findings and caveats of the study: Why the repertoires differ is still unclear, perhaps disease activity or prior therapy. Newly diagnosed patients reportedly had lower baseline TCR diversity than healthy donors.

Germline V gene data show CDR1 as SGHKS and CDR2 as YYEKEE (reference sequence). Losses at the gene ends were 1 base for V and 3 bases for J; bases not matched to a gene: 5. CDR3 length: 15 amino acids. The time point was: newly diagnosed, previously untreated cHL patient sample. Thawed PBMCs underwent magnetic negative selection to yield purified CD4+ T cells. Untreated, newly diagnosed classical Hodgkin lymphoma PBMCs served for comparison. Using immunoSEQ multiplex PCR, the repertoire was profiled, and TCRdb retains in-frame clones only, with some absent. This sample has 24,000 or so clones, with under 95% found just once.

V and J are TRBV5-5 and TRBJ2-7, with 9 bases aligning to TRBD1. What was sequenced was CD4+ T cells from blood. This receptor was obtained from a human donor with classical Hodgkin lymphoma. The DNA for the CDR3 is TGTGCCAGCAGCTTGTACGGGACAGGGTACTACGAGCAGTACTTC. Translation: CASSLYGTGYYEQYF. The full variable domain, rest sourced from reference TRBV5-5 and TRBJ2-7, is DAGVTQSPTHLIKTRGQQVTLRCSPISGHKSVSWYQQVLGQGPQFIFQYYEKEERGRGNFPDRFSARQFPNYSSELNVNALLLGDSALYLCASSLYGTGYYEQYFGPGTRLTVT.